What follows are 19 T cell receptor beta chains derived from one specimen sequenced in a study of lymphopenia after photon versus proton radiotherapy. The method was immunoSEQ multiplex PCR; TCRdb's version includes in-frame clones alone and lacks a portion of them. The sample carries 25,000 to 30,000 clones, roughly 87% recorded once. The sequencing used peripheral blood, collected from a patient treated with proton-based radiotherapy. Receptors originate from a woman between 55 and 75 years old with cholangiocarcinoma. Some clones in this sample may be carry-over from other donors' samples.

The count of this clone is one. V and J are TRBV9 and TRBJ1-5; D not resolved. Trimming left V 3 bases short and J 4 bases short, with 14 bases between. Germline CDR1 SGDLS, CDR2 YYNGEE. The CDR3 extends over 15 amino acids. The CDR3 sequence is CASSDDGKLNQPQHF. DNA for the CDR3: TGTGCCAGCAGCGACGACGGAAAACTTAATCAGCCCCAGCATTTT.

This CDR3 is CASSPLEGVTDTQYF. The CDR3, as DNA: TGTGCCAGCTCACCCTTGGAGGGGGTCACAGATACGCAGTATTTT. The V call is TRBV18, the J call TRBJ2-3, with D perhaps being TRBD1 or TRBD2 (6 bases each). CDR3 length: 15 residues. Trimming removed 3 bases at V and 2 bases at J, with 12 bases between. Germline values: CDR1 KGHSH, CDR2 LQKENI.

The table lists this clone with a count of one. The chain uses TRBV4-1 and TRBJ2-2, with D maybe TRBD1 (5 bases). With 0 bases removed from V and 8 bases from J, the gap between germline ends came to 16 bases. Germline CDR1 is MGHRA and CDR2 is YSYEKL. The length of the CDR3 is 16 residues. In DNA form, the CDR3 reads TGCGCCAGCAGCCAAGAGGGCGACAGTCTCCCAGGGGAGCTGTTTTTT. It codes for CASSQEGDSLPGELFF.

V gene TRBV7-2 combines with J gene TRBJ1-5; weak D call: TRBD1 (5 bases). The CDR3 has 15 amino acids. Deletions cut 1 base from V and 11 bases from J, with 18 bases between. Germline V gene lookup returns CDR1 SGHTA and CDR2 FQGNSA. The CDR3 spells CASSLVAPGNVAQHF. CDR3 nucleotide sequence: TGTGCCAGCAGCTTAGTCGCTCCAGGGAACGTGGCCCAGCATTTT.

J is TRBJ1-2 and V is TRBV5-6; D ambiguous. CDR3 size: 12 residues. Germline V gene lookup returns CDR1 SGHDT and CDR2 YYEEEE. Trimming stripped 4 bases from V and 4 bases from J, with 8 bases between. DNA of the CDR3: TGTGCCAGCAGCACCGGACCCTATGGCTACACCTTC. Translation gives CASSTGPYGYTF.

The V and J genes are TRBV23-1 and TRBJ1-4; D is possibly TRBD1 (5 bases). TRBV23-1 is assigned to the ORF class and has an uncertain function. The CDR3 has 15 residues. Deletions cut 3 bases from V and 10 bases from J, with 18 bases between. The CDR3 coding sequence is TGCGCCAGCAGTCACTTCAAAGGGTGGGGGGGAAAACTGTTTTTT. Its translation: CASSHFKGWGGKLFF.

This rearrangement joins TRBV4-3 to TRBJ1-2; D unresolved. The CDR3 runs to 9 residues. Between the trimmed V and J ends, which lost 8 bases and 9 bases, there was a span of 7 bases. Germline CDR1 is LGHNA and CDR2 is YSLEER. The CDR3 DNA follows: TGCGCCAGCCTTCTGCGCTACACCTTC. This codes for CASLLRYTF.

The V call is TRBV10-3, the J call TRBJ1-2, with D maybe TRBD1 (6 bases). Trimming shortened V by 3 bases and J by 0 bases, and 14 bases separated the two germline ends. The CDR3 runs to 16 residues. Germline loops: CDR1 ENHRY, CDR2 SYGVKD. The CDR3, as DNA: TGTGCCATCAGTGATGGGGGCCAGACAGCTAACTATGGCTACACCTTC. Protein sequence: CAISDGGQTANYGYTF.

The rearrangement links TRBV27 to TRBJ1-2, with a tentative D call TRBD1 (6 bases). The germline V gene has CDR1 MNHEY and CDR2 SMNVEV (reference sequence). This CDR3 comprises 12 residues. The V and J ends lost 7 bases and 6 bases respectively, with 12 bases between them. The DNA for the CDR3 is TGTGCCAGCAAACAGGGTCCCAATGGCTACACCTTC. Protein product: CASKQGPNGYTF.

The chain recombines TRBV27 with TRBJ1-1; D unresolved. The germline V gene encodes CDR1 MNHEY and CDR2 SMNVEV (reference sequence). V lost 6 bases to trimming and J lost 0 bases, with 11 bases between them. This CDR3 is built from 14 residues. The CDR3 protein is CASSPSFLNTEAFF. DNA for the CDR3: TGTGCCAGCAGCCCGAGTTTTTTGAACACTGAAGCTTTCTTT.

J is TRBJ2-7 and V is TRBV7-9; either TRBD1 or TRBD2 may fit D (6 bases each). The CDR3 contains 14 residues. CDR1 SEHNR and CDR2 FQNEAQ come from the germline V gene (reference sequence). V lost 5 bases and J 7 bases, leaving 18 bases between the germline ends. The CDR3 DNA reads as TGTGCCAGCAGCCCAAGGGGGACTCGGGGAGAGCAGTACTTC. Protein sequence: CASSPRGTRGEQYF.

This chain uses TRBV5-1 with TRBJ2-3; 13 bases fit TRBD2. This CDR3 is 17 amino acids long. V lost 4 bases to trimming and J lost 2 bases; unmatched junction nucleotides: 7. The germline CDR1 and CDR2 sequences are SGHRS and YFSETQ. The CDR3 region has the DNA TGCGCCAGCAGCGAGGGACTAGCGGGGTCCACCACAGATACGCAGTATTTT. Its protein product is CASSEGLAGSTTDTQYF.

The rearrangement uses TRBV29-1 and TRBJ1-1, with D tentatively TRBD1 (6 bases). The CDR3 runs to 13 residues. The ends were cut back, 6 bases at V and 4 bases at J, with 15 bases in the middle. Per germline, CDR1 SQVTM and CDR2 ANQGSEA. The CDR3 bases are TGCAGCGTAGTGAGGACAGTTGGCACTGAAGCTTTCTTT. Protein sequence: CSVVRTVGTEAFF. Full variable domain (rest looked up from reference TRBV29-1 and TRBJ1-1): SAVISQKPSRDICQRGTSLTIQCQVDSQVTMMFWYRQQPGQSLTLIATANQGSEATYESGFVIDKFPISRPNLTFSTLTVSNMSPEDSSIYLCSVVRTVGTEAFFGQGTRLTVV.

This CDR3 reads CASSHSTGFTNEKLFF. CDR3 nucleotides: TGCGCCAGCAGCCACAGTACGGGGTTCACTAATGAAAAACTGTTTTTT. V gene TRBV5-1 combines with J gene TRBJ1-4; unclear D gene. The CDR3 has 16 amino acids. V lost 4 bases, J lost 2 bases, and 15 bases lay in between. Germline CDR1 is SGHRS and CDR2 is YFSETQ.

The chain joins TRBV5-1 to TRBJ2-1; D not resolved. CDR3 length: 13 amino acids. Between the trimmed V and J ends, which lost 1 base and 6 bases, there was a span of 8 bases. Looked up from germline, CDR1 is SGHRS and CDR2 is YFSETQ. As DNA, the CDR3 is TGCGCCAGCAGCTTGCTCACGCTCAATGAGCAGTTCTTC. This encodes CASSLLTLNEQFF.

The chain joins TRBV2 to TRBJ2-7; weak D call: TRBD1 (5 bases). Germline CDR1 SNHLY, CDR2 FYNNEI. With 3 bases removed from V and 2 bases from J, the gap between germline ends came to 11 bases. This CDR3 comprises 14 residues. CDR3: CASSDRAGPYEQYF. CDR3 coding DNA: TGTGCCAGCAGTGATCGGGCAGGGCCCTACGAGCAGTACTTC.

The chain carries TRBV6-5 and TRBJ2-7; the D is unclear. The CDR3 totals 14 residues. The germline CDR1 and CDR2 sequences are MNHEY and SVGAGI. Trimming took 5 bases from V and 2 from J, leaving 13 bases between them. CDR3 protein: CASSPAYTPYEQYF. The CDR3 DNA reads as TGTGCCAGCAGTCCTGCCTACACTCCCTACGAGCAGTACTTC.

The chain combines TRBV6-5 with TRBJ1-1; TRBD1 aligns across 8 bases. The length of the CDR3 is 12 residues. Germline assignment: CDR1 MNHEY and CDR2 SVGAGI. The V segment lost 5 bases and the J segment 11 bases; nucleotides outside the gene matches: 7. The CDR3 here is CASSQGQGSAFF. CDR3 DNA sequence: TGTGCCAGCAGTCAAGGACAGGGTTCGGCTTTCTTT.

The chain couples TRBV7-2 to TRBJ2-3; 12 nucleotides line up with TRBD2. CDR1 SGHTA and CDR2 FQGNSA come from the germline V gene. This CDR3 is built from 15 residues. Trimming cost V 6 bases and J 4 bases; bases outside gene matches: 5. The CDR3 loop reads CASRRTSGNPDTQYF. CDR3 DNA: TGTGCCAGCAGGAGGACTAGCGGGAACCCAGATACGCAGTATTTT. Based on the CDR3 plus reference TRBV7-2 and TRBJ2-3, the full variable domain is GAGVSQSPSNKVTEKGKDVELRCDPISGHTALYWYRQSLGQGLEFLIYFQGNSAPDKSGLPSDRFSAERTGGSVSTLTIQRTQQEDSAVYLCASRRTSGNPDTQYFGPGTRLTVL.